A single sample is the source of the 27 T cell receptor beta chains below, sequenced in a study of blood T cell repertoires in COVID-19. Sequencing was performed with immunoSEQ multiplex PCR; in TCRdb, only in-frame clones are kept and a portion is missing. The sample gives approximately 92,000 clones, approximately 88% of which show up once; 15% to 20% is in the top ten. The sequenced sample was peripheral blood. Receptor source: a woman between 55 and 75 years old with COVID-19, enrolled during active disease.

The V and J genes are TRBV4-1 and TRBJ1-2; 7 bases map to TRBD1. The J segment lost 4 bases and the V segment lost 0 bases, leaving 5 bases of the junction unmatched. Germline CDR1 is MGHRA and CDR2 is YSYEKL. This CDR3 spans 15 amino acids. This chain's CDR3 is CASSQEEGAGYGYTF. The CDR3 DNA is TGCGCCAGCAGCCAAGAGGAGGGGGCAGGCTATGGCTACACCTTC.

This rearrangement joins TRBV2 to TRBJ1-1; D unresolved. This CDR3 contains 14 residues. The V end was cut by 4 bases, the J end by 0 bases, with 9 bases between. The germline V gene encodes CDR1 SNHLY and CDR2 FYNNEI. The CDR3, as DNA: TGTGCCAGCAGTGTCGGACTGATGAACACTGAAGCTTTCTTT. Translating gives CASSVGLMNTEAFF.

The genes are TRBV18 and TRBJ2-5, with 8 bases fitting TRBD1. V was clipped by 2 bases and J by 4 bases; unmatched bases: 6. The germline gives CDR1 KGHSH, CDR2 LQKENI. The CDR3 loop spans 15 amino acids. The CDR3 region has the DNA TGTGCCAGCTCACCATCAAACAGGGGGAGAGAGACCCAGTACTTC. It is translated as CASSPSNRGRETQYF.

The V gene is TRBV15, the J gene TRBJ1-3; no reliable D call. The CDR3 extends over 16 amino acids. The V end was cut by 0 bases, the J end by 4 bases, with 13 bases between. Per the germline V gene, CDR1 is LNHNV and CDR2 is YYDKDF (reference sequence). CDR3 in DNA: TGTGCCACCAGCAGAGATTCGCGCCGAATAGGAAACACCATATATTTT. It yields the protein CATSRDSRRIGNTIYF.

This clone is a singleton in its sample. The chain couples TRBV4-3 to TRBJ1-1, with D unresolved. The CDR3 is made up of 15 amino acids. V was shortened by 0 bases and J by 1 base, with 9 bases between the two germline ends. Germline assignment: CDR1 LGHNA and CDR2 YSLEER. This CDR3 is CASSQDSRSNTEAFF. The CDR3 DNA sequence: TGCGCCAGCAGCCAAGATTCCAGATCGAACACTGAAGCTTTCTTT.

The chain combines TRBV5-5 with TRBJ1-5; D might be TRBD1 (5 bases). This CDR3 is built from 12 residues. CDR1 and CDR2 (germline): SGHKS, YYEKEE (reference sequence). Between the trimmed V and J ends, which lost 5 bases and 6 bases, there was a span of 9 bases. The CDR3 DNA reads as TGTGCCAGCAGTTACCAGGGTCAGCCCCAGCATTTT. Translated, it gives CASSYQGQPQHF.

The rearrangement links TRBV2 to TRBJ1-5, with D possibly being TRBD1 (5 bases). Germline CDR1 reads SNHLY; CDR2 reads FYNNEI. The CDR3 has 14 amino acids. Trimming left V 4 bases short and J 3 bases short, with 10 bases between. The CDR3 region has the DNA TGTGCCAGCAGTGCCCGGGACTCCAATCAGCCCCAGCATTTT. Translated, it gives CASSARDSNQPQHF.

The rearrangement links TRBV5-1 to TRBJ2-3, with 10 bases aligning to TRBD1. V gave up 3 bases and J gave up 4 bases; unmatched junction bases: 5. Germline V lookup: CDR1 SGHRS, CDR2 YFSETQ. The CDR3 runs 15 residues. This CDR3 reads CASSSGQGIADTQYF. The CDR3, as DNA: TGCGCCAGCAGCTCGGGACAGGGGATCGCAGATACGCAGTATTTT.

This sequence joins TRBV18 and TRBJ1-2; 7 bases line up with TRBD1. V shed 3 bases, J shed 5 bases, and the junction held 9 bases outside the gene matches. The CDR3 runs to 15 residues. The germline CDR1 and CDR2 sequences are KGHSH and LQKENI. The CDR3 here is CASSPRQGLFYGYTF. The CDR3 DNA is TGTGCCAGCTCACCTCGACAGGGCTTGTTTTATGGCTACACCTTC.

This clone was seen a handful of times. V and J are TRBV2 and TRBJ1-2; 9 bases are shared with TRBD1. V lost 1 base and J lost 5; bases outside the gene matches: 5. Germline lookup yields CDR1 SNHLY and CDR2 FYNNEI. CDR3 length: 15 amino acids. CDR3 loop: CASSEEGTGYYGYTF. As DNA, the CDR3 is TGTGCCAGCAGTGAAGAGGGGACAGGGTATTATGGCTACACCTTC. The whole variable domain, filled in from reference TRBV2 and TRBJ1-2, reads EPEVTQTPSHQVTQMGQEVILRCVPISNHLYFYWYRQILGQKVEFLVSFYNNEISEKSEIFDDQFSVERPDGSNFTLKIRSTKLEDSAMYFCASSEEGTGYYGYTFGSGTRLTVV.

The rearrangement uses TRBV27 and TRBJ1-5; unclear D gene. The CDR3 spans 14 residues. Trimming pared 3 bases from V and 6 bases from J, leaving 12 bases between. The germline V gene has CDR1 MNHEY and CDR2 SMNVEV (reference sequence). The CDR3 bases are TGTGCCAGCAGTTTGACGCGGGAATCTCAGCCCCAGCATTTT. Encoded protein: CASSLTRESQPQHF.

This chain uses TRBV4-2 with TRBJ2-5; TRBD1 might be the D (7 bases). CDR3 length: 14 residues. Trimming pared 6 bases from V and 1 base from J, leaving 12 bases between. CDR1 is LGHNA and CDR2 is YNFKEQ in the germline V gene. CDR3 bases: TGTGCCAGCAGGTCAGGGGGGCCCCAAGAGACCCAGTACTTC. This codes for CASRSGGPQETQYF.

This clone occurred once. The chain employs TRBV25-1 and TRBJ1-4; 8 nucleotides align to TRBD1. The CDR3 runs 15 residues. Trimming removed 4 bases from V and 8 bases from J; junction bases left unmatched: 9. Germline values: CDR1 MGHDK, CDR2 SYGVNS. CDR3 sequence (DNA): TGTGCCAGCAGTGGGGGGGGGACAGGAGGCGAAAAACTGTTTTTT. It encodes CASSGGGTGGEKLFF.

The V gene is TRBV6-5, the J gene TRBJ1-6; D may be TRBD1 (6 bases). V lost 4 bases, J lost 10 bases, and 17 bases lay in between. CDR1 and CDR2 from the germline V gene are MNHEY and SVGAGI. This CDR3 has 15 residues. The CDR3 DNA reads as TGTGCCAGCAGTTCCCCCTACAGGGTGAGGTCACCCCTCCACTTT. Protein product: CASSSPYRVRSPLHF.

V usage is TRBV9 and J usage is TRBJ2-2; D uncertain. V was shortened by 0 bases and J by 6 bases, with 9 bases between the two germline ends. This CDR3 is 14 amino acids long. Germline V gene sequence: CDR1 SGDLS, CDR2 YYNGEE. DNA for the CDR3: TGTGCCAGCAGCGTAGGGGCTGGGCCCGGGGAGCTGTTTTTT. Its translation: CASSVGAGPGELFF. The full variable domain, with the rest looked up from reference TRBV9 and TRBJ2-2, is DSGVTQTPKHLITATGQRVTLRCSPRSGDLSVYWYQQSLDQGLQFLIQYYNGEERAKGNILERFSAQQFPDLHSELNLSSLELGDSALYFCASSVGAGPGELFFGEGSRLTVL.

The chain combines TRBV9 with TRBJ1-5; 7 nucleotides match TRBD1. After removal of 0 bases from V and 6 bases from J, the junction contained 6 bases not matched to a gene. The germline gives CDR1 SGDLS, CDR2 YYNGEE. The CDR3 loop spans 15 amino acids. CDR3 region: CASSVGTGVSQPQHF. The CDR3 DNA reads as TGTGCCAGCAGCGTAGGAACAGGGGTTAGTCAGCCCCAGCATTTT.

The V call is TRBV21-1, the J call TRBJ1-2; the table's D call, TRBD1, was not checked against the DNA. TRBV21-1 constitutes a pseudogene. The CDR3 is made up of 17 amino acids. CDR3: CASSKRGSMSSNYGYTF. CDR3 DNA: TGTGCCAGCAGCAAAAGGGGCTCAATGTCATCTAACTATGGCTACACCTTC.

This rearrangement joins TRBV2 to TRBJ1-5; 9 nucleotides align to TRBD1. The J segment lost 2 bases and the V segment lost 6 bases, leaving 5 bases of the junction unmatched. Germline V CDR1 and CDR2: SNHLY, FYNNEI. The CDR3 totals 15 residues. CDR3 DNA: TGTGCCAGCAGCCGGGACAGGGCCGGCAATCAGCCCCAGCATTTT. Protein product: CASSRDRAGNQPQHF.

This chain uses TRBV5-1 with TRBJ1-5; D may be TRBD1 (6 bases). Looked up from germline, CDR1 is SGHRS and CDR2 is YFSETQ. Trimming stripped 0 bases from V and 7 bases from J, with 14 bases between. The CDR3 runs to 15 residues. The CDR3 bases are TGCGCCAGCAGCTTGGAAGCGGGGGGCGGGCAGCCCCAGCATTTT. Its protein is CASSLEAGGGQPQHF.

The chain employs TRBV12-3 or TRBV12-4 and TRBJ2-7; TRBD1 matches 7 bases. The CDR3 spans 12 residues. Trimming cost V 6 bases and J 4 bases; bases outside gene matches: 3. CDR3 residues: CASSRDSYEQYF. In nucleotides, the CDR3 is TGTGCCAGCAGCAGGGACAGTTACGAGCAGTACTTC.

This clone was seen only once. This chain uses TRBV6-2 or TRBV6-3 with TRBJ2-3; TRBD2 aligns across 13 bases. Trimming took 5 bases from V and 4 from J; bases not matched to a gene: 3. Germline V CDR1 and CDR2: MNHEY, SVGEGT. This CDR3 has 15 amino acids. CDR3 in DNA: TGTGCCAGCAGTACTAGCGGGGGGGCGTCAGATACGCAGTATTTT. This sequence encodes CASSTSGGASDTQYF.

This sequence joins TRBV12-3 or TRBV12-4 and TRBJ1-3; D remains unclear. The germline V and J ends were trimmed by 7 bases and 8 bases, with 9 bases remaining between them. The CDR3 contains 11 residues. Here the CDR3 DNA reads TGTGCCAGCACGCGGGTGGACACCATATATTTT. Protein: CASTRVDTIYF.

The table lists this clone with a few counts. The genes are TRBV7-6 and TRBJ2-5; possible D gene TRBD1, 6 bases. The CDR3 is 16 residues long. From germline, CDR1 is SGHVS and CDR2 FNYEAQ. The V and J ends lost 0 bases and 7 bases respectively, with 18 bases between them. DNA of the CDR3: TGTGCCAGCAGCTTAGCTCAGGGGTTGGCCTTGGGGACCCAGTACTTC. Translating gives CASSLAQGLALGTQYF.

The chain links TRBV7-2 to TRBJ2-5, with TRBD2 identical over 12 bases. The CDR3 spans 15 residues. V was pared by 4 bases and J by 4 bases, with 4 bases of the junction left unmatched. Germline assignment: CDR1 SGHTA and CDR2 FQGNSA. In nucleotides, the CDR3 is TGTGCCAGCAGCTCTAGCGGGGGGGCTTTAGAGACCCAGTACTTC. It encodes CASSSSGGALETQYF. Full variable domain (missing parts from reference TRBV7-2 and TRBJ2-5): GAGVSQSPSNKVTEKGKDVELRCDPISGHTALYWYRQSLGQGLEFLIYFQGNSAPDKSGLPSDRFSAERTGGSVSTLTIQRTQQEDSAVYLCASSSSGGALETQYFGPGTRLLVL.

The rearrangement uses TRBV19 and TRBJ1-5; D uncertain. The CDR3 is 13 amino acids. CDR1 LNHDA and CDR2 SQIVND come from the germline V gene (reference sequence). V lost 4 bases to trimming and J lost 6 bases, with 10 bases between them. The CDR3 spells CASSTGFSQPQHF. DNA for the CDR3: TGTGCCAGTAGTACGGGTTTCAGTCAGCCCCAGCATTTT.

The V and J genes are TRBV7-2 and TRBJ1-6; D may be TRBD1 (5 bases). Germline loops: CDR1 SGHTA, CDR2 FQGNSA. Trimming took off 3 bases at V and 5 bases at J, with 14 bases between the two ends. The CDR3 is 16 amino acids. Here the CDR3 DNA reads TGTGCCAGCAGCTTGTTCTCAGTCAGGGATAATTCACCCCTCCACTTT. Encoded protein: CASSLFSVRDNSPLHF.

The chain has TRBV3-1 (or the pseudogene TRBV3-2) and TRBJ1-4; the match to TRBD1 covers 9 bases. Germline V gene data show CDR1 as LGHDT and CDR2 as YNNKEL (reference sequence). The CDR3 sequence is 13 residues long. J lost 6 bases, V lost 4 bases, and 0 bases had no gene match. DNA of the CDR3: TGTGCCAGCAGCCGACAGGGGGATGAAAAACTGTTTTTT. It codes for CASSRQGDEKLFF.